The present TCR beta chain was sequenced within a study of vaccination and CD4 T cells after COVID-19. The germline V gene has CDR1 WSHSY and CDR2 SAAADI. Between the trimmed V and J ends, which lost 8 bases and 5 bases, there was a span of 16 bases. CDR3 length equals 15 residues. Treatment of the sample: 10-day PBMC culture with coronavirus spike peptide pools or control peptides (ViraFEST assay). The dates of positive PCR tests extended from March through December 2020 and came before the US Alpha, Beta and Delta variants. Cultured CD4+ T cell DNA underwent sequencing with the Oncomine TCR Beta short-read assay. TCRdb fed the PCR reads into MiXCR, producing one record per CDR3 protein. This table holds 15,000 to 20,000 distinct CDR3 sequences, around 46% found once. Of note for this clonotype: Its antigen is currently unknown.

The clonotype comes from a human donor who had recovered from COVID-19. The specimen was CD4+ T cells from blood, cultured in vitro, collected before SARS-CoV-2 vaccination. The rearrangement links TRBV10-2 to TRBJ2-6, with D hard to call. The CDR3 here is CASGRRSSWANVLTF. The CDR3 nucleotides are TGCGCCAGCGGCAGACGGTCATCTTGGGCCAACGTCCTGACTTTC.